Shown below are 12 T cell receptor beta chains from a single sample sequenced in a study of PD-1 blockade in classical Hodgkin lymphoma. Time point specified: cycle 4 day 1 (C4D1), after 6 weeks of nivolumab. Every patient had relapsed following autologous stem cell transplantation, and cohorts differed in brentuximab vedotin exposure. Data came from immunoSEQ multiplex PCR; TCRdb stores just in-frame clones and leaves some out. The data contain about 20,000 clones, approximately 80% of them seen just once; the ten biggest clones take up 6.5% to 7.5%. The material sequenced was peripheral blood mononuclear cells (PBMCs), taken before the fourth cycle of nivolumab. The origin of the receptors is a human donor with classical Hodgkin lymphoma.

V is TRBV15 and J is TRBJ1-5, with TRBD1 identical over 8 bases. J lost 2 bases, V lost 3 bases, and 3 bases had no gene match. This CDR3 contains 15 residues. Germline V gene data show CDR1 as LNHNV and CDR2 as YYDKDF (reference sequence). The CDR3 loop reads CATSSQGAGNQPQHF. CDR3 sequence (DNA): TGTGCCACCAGCAGCCAGGGGGCTGGCAATCAGCCCCAGCATTTT.

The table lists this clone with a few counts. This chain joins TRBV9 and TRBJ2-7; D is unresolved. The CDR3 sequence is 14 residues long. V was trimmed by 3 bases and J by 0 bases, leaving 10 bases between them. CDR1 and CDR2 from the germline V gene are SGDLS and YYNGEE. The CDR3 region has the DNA TGTGCCAGCAGCGCCCTTGGGGACTCCTACGAGCAGTACTTC. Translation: CASSALGDSYEQYF.

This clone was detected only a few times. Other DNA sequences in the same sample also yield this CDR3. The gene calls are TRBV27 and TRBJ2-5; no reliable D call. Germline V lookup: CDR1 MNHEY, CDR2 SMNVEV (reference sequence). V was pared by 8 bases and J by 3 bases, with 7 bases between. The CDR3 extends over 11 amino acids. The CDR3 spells CASGRKETQYF. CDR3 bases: TGTGCCAGCGGACGTAAAGAGACCCAGTACTTC.

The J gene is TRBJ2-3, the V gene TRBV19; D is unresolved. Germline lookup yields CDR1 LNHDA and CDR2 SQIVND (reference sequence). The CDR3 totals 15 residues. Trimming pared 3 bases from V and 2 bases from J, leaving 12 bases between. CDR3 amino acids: CASSMMVNPTDTQYF. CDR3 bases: TGTGCCAGTAGTATGATGGTGAACCCCACAGATACGCAGTATTTT.

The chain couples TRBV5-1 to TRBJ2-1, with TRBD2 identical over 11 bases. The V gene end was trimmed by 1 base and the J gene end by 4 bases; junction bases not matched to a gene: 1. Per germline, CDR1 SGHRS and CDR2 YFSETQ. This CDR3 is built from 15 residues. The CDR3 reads CASSLIAGGYNEQFF. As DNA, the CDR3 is TGCGCCAGCAGCTTGATAGCGGGGGGGTACAATGAGCAGTTCTTC.

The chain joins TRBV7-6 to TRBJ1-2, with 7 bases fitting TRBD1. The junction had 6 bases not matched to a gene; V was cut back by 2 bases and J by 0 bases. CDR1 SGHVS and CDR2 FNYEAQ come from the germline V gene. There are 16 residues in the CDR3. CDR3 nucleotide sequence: TGTGCCAGCAGCTTACTGGCTGGGACAGCTAACTATGGCTACACCTTC. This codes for CASSLLAGTANYGYTF.

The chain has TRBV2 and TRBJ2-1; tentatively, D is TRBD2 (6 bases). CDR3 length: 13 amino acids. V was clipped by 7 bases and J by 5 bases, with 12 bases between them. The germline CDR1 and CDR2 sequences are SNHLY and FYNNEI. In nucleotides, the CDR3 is TGTGCCAGCACCGGGAGCGGAGACAATGAGCAGTTCTTC. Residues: CASTGSGDNEQFF.

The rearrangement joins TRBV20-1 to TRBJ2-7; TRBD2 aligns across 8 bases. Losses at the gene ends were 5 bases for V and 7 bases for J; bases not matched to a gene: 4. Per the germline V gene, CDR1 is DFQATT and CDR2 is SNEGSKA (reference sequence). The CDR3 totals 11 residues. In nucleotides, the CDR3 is TGCAGTGCTGGGGAGCGGGGGGAGCAGTACTTC. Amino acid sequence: CSAGERGEQYF.

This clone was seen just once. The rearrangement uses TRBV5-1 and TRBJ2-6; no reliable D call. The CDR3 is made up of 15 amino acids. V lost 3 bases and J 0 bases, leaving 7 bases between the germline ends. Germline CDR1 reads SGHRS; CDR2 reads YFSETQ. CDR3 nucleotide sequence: TGCGCCAGCAGCTCGACACCCTCTGGGGCCAACGTCCTGACTTTC. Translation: CASSSTPSGANVLTF.

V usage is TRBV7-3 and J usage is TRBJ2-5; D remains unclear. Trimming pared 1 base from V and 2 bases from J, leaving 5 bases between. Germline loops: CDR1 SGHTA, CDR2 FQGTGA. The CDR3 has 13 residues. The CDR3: CASSLIPQETQYF. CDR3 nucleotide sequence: TGTGCCAGCAGCTTAATCCCACAAGAGACCCAGTACTTC.

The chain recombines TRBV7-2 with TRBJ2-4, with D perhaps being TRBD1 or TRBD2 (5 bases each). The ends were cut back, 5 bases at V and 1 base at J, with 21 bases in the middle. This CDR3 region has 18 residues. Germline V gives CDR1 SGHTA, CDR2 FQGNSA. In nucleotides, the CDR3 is TGTGCCAGCAGCCCTCCCCGGGGCGCGGGCTGGGCCAAAAACATTCAGTACTTC. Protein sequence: CASSPPRGAGWAKNIQYF. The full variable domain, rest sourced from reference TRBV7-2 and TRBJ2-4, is GAGVSQSPSNKVTEKGKDVELRCDPISGHTALYWYRQSLGQGLEFLIYFQGNSAPDKSGLPSDRFSAERTGGSVSTLTIQRTQQEDSAVYLCASSPPRGAGWAKNIQYFGAGTRLSVL.

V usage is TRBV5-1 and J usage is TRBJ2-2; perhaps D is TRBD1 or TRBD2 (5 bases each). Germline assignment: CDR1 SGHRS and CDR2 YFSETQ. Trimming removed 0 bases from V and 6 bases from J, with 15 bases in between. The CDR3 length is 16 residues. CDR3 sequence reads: CASSLVGAGEAGELFF. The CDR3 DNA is TGCGCCAGCAGCTTGGTCGGGGCAGGTGAGGCCGGGGAGCTGTTTTTT. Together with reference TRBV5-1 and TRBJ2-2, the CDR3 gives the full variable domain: KAGVTQTPRYLIKTRGQQVTLSCSPISGHRSVSWYQQTPGQGLQFLFEYFSETQRNKGNFPGRFSGRQFSNSRSEMNVSTLELGDSALYLCASSLVGAGEAGELFFGEGSRLTVL.